A single sample gave rise to the 13 T cell receptor beta chains below, sequenced in a study of radiotherapy plus CTLA-4 blockade in lung cancer. Method: immunoSEQ multiplex PCR; TCRdb's copy keeps in-frame clones and lacks some. Of approximately 77,000 clones listed, roughly 79% are singletons. Here the sequenced sample was peripheral blood, taken from a patient treated with radiotherapy plus ipilimumab. The receptor set was obtained from a human donor with non-small cell lung cancer whose response to radiotherapy plus ipilimumab could not be evaluated. Some clones in this sample may be carry-over from other donors' samples.

This rearrangement joins TRBV11-1 to TRBJ1-5; no clear D. The CDR3 loop spans 13 amino acids. Germline V gives CDR1 SGHAT, CDR2 FQDESV (reference sequence). V was shortened by 2 bases and J by 3 bases, with 5 bases between the two germline ends. In DNA form, the CDR3 reads TGTGCCAGCAGCTTAAAGCACAATCAGCCCCAGCATTTT. Its translation is CASSLKHNQPQHF.

This clone was detected many times. The V gene is TRBV6-6, the J gene TRBJ1-1, with no clear D. This CDR3 has 12 residues. Trimming took 4 bases from V and 4 from J, leaving 7 bases between them. Germline V CDR1 and CDR2: MNHNY, SVGAGI (reference sequence). The CDR3 DNA reads as TGTGCCAGCAGTTGGGGAGGCACTGAAGCTTTCTTT. Translation gives CASSWGGTEAFF.

The chain joins TRBV19 to TRBJ1-6; D uncertain. The CDR3 contains 10 residues. From germline, CDR1 is LNHDA and CDR2 SQIVND (reference sequence). This CDR3 is CVTGGSPLHF. For the CDR3, the DNA is TGTGTCACGGGAGGATCACCCCTCCACTTT.

The CDR3 spells CSVKTGVGDTQYF. In nucleotides, the CDR3 is TGCAGCGTTAAGACAGGGGTAGGAGATACGCAGTATTTT. This rearrangement joins TRBV29-1 to TRBJ2-3; the match to TRBD1 covers 8 bases. Germline-derived CDR1 and CDR2 are SQVTM and ANQGSEA. Trimming cost V 5 bases and J 5 bases; bases outside gene matches: 6. This CDR3 contains 13 residues.

This sequence joins TRBV15 and TRBJ1-5; D unresolved. The CDR3 consists of 14 residues. Germline-derived CDR1 and CDR2 are LNHNV and YYDKDF (reference sequence). V was cut by 3 bases and J by 5 bases, with 11 bases left in between. CDR3 loop: CATSSALEDQPQHF. CDR3 DNA: TGTGCCACCAGCAGTGCTTTGGAGGATCAGCCCCAGCATTTT.

The rearrangement joins TRBV7-2 to TRBJ2-2; D perhaps matches TRBD2 (6 bases). Germline V lookup: CDR1 SGHTA, CDR2 FQGNSA. The CDR3 has 12 amino acids. Trimming removed 3 bases from V and 13 bases from J, with 12 bases in between. CDR3 residues: CASSFGSEALFF. CDR3 nucleotide sequence: TGTGCCAGCAGCTTCGGGAGTGAGGCGCTGTTTTTT.

The chain links TRBV4-1 to TRBJ2-7; D gene unclear. V lost 0 bases to trimming and J lost 4 bases, with 7 bases between them. Germline CDR1 reads MGHRA; CDR2 reads YSYEKL. This CDR3 spans 13 amino acids. This chain's CDR3 is CASSQESFYEQYF. CDR3 DNA: TGCGCCAGCAGCCAAGAGTCCTTTTACGAGCAGTACTTC.

This rearrangement joins TRBV19 to TRBJ2-7; D may be TRBD2 (5 bases). The CDR3 covers 15 residues. Trimming shortened V by 4 bases and J by 0 bases, and 13 bases separated the two germline ends. Germline CDR1 LNHDA, CDR2 SQIVND (reference sequence). CDR3 residues: CASSNGLGLSYEQYF. CDR3 nucleotide sequence: TGTGCCAGTAGTAACGGACTGGGCCTCTCCTACGAGCAGTACTTC. Full variable domain (outside the CDR3, taken from reference TRBV19 and TRBJ2-7): DGGITQSPKYLFRKEGQNVTLSCEQNLNHDAMYWYRQDPGQGLRLIYYSQIVNDFQKGDIAEGYSVSREKKESFPLTVTSAQKNPTAFYLCASSNGLGLSYEQYFGPGTRLTVT.

The chain carries TRBV4-1 and TRBJ2-7; 7 nucleotides match TRBD2. Germline V gene data show CDR1 as MGHRA and CDR2 as YSYEKL. Unmatched junction bases numbered 1, after V lost 4 bases and J lost 4 bases. The CDR3 spans 12 residues. The CDR3 loop is CASSPGGYEQYF. The CDR3 nucleotides are TGCGCCAGCAGCCCGGGGGGATACGAGCAGTACTTC.

V usage is TRBV9 and J usage is TRBJ2-1, with 7 bases aligning to TRBD1. The CDR3 has 15 amino acids. V shed 0 bases and J 3 bases; nucleotides not matched to a gene: 3. Germline lookup yields CDR1 SGDLS and CDR2 YYNGEE. The CDR3 sequence is CASSVAGQDYNEQFF. In nucleotides, the CDR3 is TGTGCCAGCAGCGTAGCAGGACAGGACTACAATGAGCAGTTCTTC.

The chain is built from TRBV6-6 and TRBJ1-5, with 8 bases matching TRBD1. CDR1 is MNHNY and CDR2 is SVGAGI in the germline V gene (reference sequence). The CDR3 is made up of 15 amino acids. V was pared by 4 bases and J by 0 bases, with 2 bases of the junction left unmatched. CDR3 coding DNA: TGTGCCAGCAGTTCAGGGGGCCATAGCAATCAGCCCCAGCATTTT. Translating it yields CASSSGGHSNQPQHF.

The chain employs TRBV5-1 and TRBJ1-2; no clear D. The CDR3 covers 15 residues. Germline V gene sequence: CDR1 SGHRS, CDR2 YFSETQ. V was cut by 0 bases and J by 2 bases, with 11 bases left in between. CDR3 sequence: CASSLVGGRNYGYTF. In nucleotides, the CDR3 is TGCGCCAGCAGCTTGGTGGGAGGAAGAAACTATGGCTACACCTTC.

This chain links TRBV6-6 with TRBJ1-1; 8 nucleotides align to TRBD1. The CDR3 has 15 amino acids. V lost 7 bases to trimming and J lost 1 base; unmatched junction nucleotides: 8. The germline gives CDR1 MNHNY, CDR2 SVGAGI (reference sequence). CDR3 residues: CASTLGTGTNTEAFF. The CDR3 nucleotides read TGTGCCAGCACCCTCGGGACAGGAACGAACACTGAAGCTTTCTTT.